This TCR beta chain appears in the sequencing data of a study of blood T cell repertoires in COVID-19. About the research overall: There were acute and convalescent COVID-19 samples, and they came from the United States, Italy and Spain. PBMCs, B-cell-depleted T cells, or T cells provided the cDNA or gDNA that made up the material.

Under the authors' procedure: Estimation of nucleated cell counts was performed using reference gene primer amplification. Some clones are missing from TCRdb's copy, which holds only in-frame ones; the method was immunoSEQ multiplex PCR. That table gives V, J and clone size, and the DNA gave D and trimming. This sample has 150,000 to 200,000 clones, with roughly 85% found just once. Germline V CDR1 and CDR2: SGHTA, FQGNSA. The CDR3 has 14 amino acids. With 1 base clipped from V and 3 bases from J, the junction kept 1 base outside the gene matches. The J gene is TRBJ1-1, the V gene TRBV7-2; the match to TRBD1 covers 8 bases. Sequences were obtained from peripheral blood. The clonotype comes from a woman aged 65 to 85 with acute or convalescent COVID-19. CDR3 DNA sequence: TGTGCCAGCAGCTTAGTGGACAGGGACACTGAAGCTTTCTTT. This translates into CASSLVDRDTEAFF.